This T cell receptor (beta chain) derives from a study of shared clonotypes between healthy human individuals. General observations from the study: All-four-donor shared clonotypes had higher generation probabilities than non-shared clonotypes did.

Comments on this clone: Its antigen is undetermined.

Assay used: immunoSEQ multiplex PCR; TCRdb lists only in-frame clones, some missing. The sample gives about 2.4 million clones, over 85% of which show up once; about 0.34% is in the top ten. The CDR3 contains 14 residues. Trimming left V 10 bases short and J 2 bases short, with 18 bases between. The germline CDR1 and CDR2 sequences are MNHNS and SASEGT. Sequencing was carried out using naive CD4+ T cells from PBMCs. Described subset: CD45RA+ positively selected. The source is a man between 18 and 35 years old in good health. Some clones in this sample may be carry-over from other donors' samples. This chain links TRBV6-1 with TRBJ2-7; D is possibly TRBD1 (6 bases). In nucleotides, the CDR3 is TGTGCCACCGAACCTCTAGACAGGACCTACGAGCAGTACTTC. This gives the protein CATEPLDRTYEQYF.